A single T cell receptor beta chain is shown here with its context. Its matching antigen is unknown. This specimen belongs to a study of OX40 agonist ivuxolimab in advanced cancers. The data were produced by immunoSEQ multiplex PCR, yet TCRdb's version contains in-frame clones alone and is incomplete. This sample yields 71,000 or so clones, of which 91% are seen a single time; around 2.2% belongs to the top ten. The study, taken as a whole, reports: With doses of 0.1 to 3.0 mg/kg, CD4+ and CD8+ blood T cells had undergone clonal expansion by week 6.

The sample was CD4+ or CD8+ T cells sorted from blood, taken in a trial of the OX40 agonist ivuxolimab. The receptor comes from an adult with an advanced solid tumor such as melanoma, head and neck, liver or kidney cancer.

For the CDR3, the DNA is TGTGCCAGCAGTCTTTTCAGGGGGCGCGTGGAGACCCAGTACTTC. Translation: CASSLFRGRVETQYF. The genes are TRBV6-1 and TRBJ2-5, with 8 bases that match TRBD1. This CDR3 has 15 residues. From germline, CDR1 is MNHNS and CDR2 SASEGT. The ends lost 5 bases at V and 5 bases at J; junction bases unmatched: 10.